This T cell receptor beta chain was found in a study of T cell responses to AZD1222 COVID-19 vaccine. As concerns this clone: Its antigen is unidentified.

Study-wide results and caveats: Repertoire sampling occurred only after the peak T cell response. Among the donors, most were white British and more were female, and clonal diversity was possibly underestimated.

Produced via immunoSEQ multiplex PCR; TCRdb's table is partial and in-frame only. The table shows some 90,000 clones, with approximately 89% occurring only once. The TCR originated in an adult in good health. Sequencing used peripheral blood, obtained on day 0 of MenACWY control vaccination.

The CDR3 is CASSLIGGGHEQYF. The CDR3 DNA reads TGTGCCAGCAGCTTAATAGGGGGTGGCCACGAGCAGTACTTC. V and J are TRBV7-8 and TRBJ2-7; possibly TRBD1 for D (6 bases). Per germline, CDR1 SGHVS and CDR2 FQNEAQ. There are 14 residues in the CDR3. The V end was cut by 2 bases, the J end by 5 bases, with 13 bases between.